This record concerns one TCR beta chain sequence. Only one count was recorded for this clone. Its antigen target is currently unknown. One base away there is no much larger clone; base qualities are not given. For sequencing of the TCRbeta CDR3 region, genomic DNA was extracted from the sorted cells. TCRbeta CDR3 regions were sequenced using the immunoSEQ Assay. TCRdb limited this immuneACCESS table to in-frame rearrangements with V and J called. A share of clones is missing; checked studies link under half to unresolved V genes, and the rest is unexplained. Counted in this sample were 60,000 or so clones; about 83% of them appeared once. 2.6% of the sample belongs to the ten largest clones. The data were taken from a study of OX40 agonist ivuxolimab in advanced cancers. Concerning the study at large: The costimulatory receptor OX40 (CD134) was targeted by ivuxolimab, a fully human IgG2 agonistic monoclonal antibody. Intravenous ivuxolimab was administered to patients every 2 weeks at six dose levels: 0.01, 0.1, 0.3, 1.5, 3 and 10 mg/kg. Of the roughly 53 patients in dose escalation, about 20 had hepatocellular carcinoma, around 15 had melanoma, 9 had renal cell carcinoma and 9 had head and neck cancer. A male proportion of around 81% and a mean age of about 60 years, ranging from about 20 to 80, were recorded for the dose-escalation cohort. Prior anti-PD-1, anti-PD-L1 or anti-CTLA-4 therapy was permitted, and 40% of dose-escalation patients had received checkpoint inhibitors. Three dose-escalation patients achieved partial responses, one with hepatocellular carcinoma and two with cutaneous melanoma. The point of sequencing TCRbeta in the periphery was to test whether ivuxolimab changed TCR sequence diversity and drove clonal T-cell expansion. The paper reports the monotherapy dose-escalation portion (N of about 50 patients) of the phase I ivuxolimab trial. Overall results and qualifications from the work: The antigen specificity of the peripheral T cells that underwent clonal expansion was not determined. At doses of 0.1 to 3.0 mg/kg, clonal expansion of both CD4+ and CD8+ blood T cells was observed from baseline to week 6. In partial responders in the 0.1-3.0 mg/kg groups, normalized peripheral clonal expansion was found to be among the lowest, especially among CD8+ T cells. Low levels of normalized T-cell clonal expansion were also seen in some nonresponding patients. After ivuxolimab, CD8+ T cells had more expanded clones than CD4+ T cells on average.

The trial excluded patients who had a history of autoimmune disease or were on systemic immunosuppression. Peripheral blood for TCR sequencing was drawn from every dose cohort at baseline, at cycle 4 day 1 and at cycle 7 day 1. The samples were drawn from a first-in-human, open-label, multicenter phase I dose-escalation trial of ivuxolimab. The trial enrolled adults with locally advanced or metastatic head and neck squamous cell, hepatocellular, melanoma or renal cell carcinoma. CD4+ and CD8+ T cells were sorted separately from peripheral blood before TCR sequencing. V drops 3 bases and J drops 7 bases, leaving 13 bases in between. The CDR1 and CDR2 encoded by the germline V gene are SGHNT and YENEEA. From the cysteine through the phenylalanine, the CDR3 covers 14 amino acids. Here the CDR3 DNA is all that survives: 42 bases in frame from base 1.

The source is an adult with an advanced solid tumor such as melanoma, head and neck, liver or kidney cancer. Here the chain combines TRBV11-3 and TRBJ2-1; the D gene could be either TRBD1 or TRBD2, each agreeing at 6 bases. Sample: CD4+ or CD8+ T cells sorted from blood, taken in a trial of the OX40 agonist ivuxolimab. Here the CDR3 is given as CASSFVGGGNEQFF. In nucleotides, the sequence is TGTGCCAGCAGCTTCGTCGGAGGGGGGAATGAGCAGTTCTTC. The CDR3, completed at both ends by the reference TRBV11-3 and TRBJ2-1 genes, gives the full variable domain EAGVVQSPRYKIIEKKQPVAFWCNPISGHNTLYWYLQNLGQGPELLIRYENEEAVDDSQLPKDRFSAERLKGVDSTLKIQPAELGDSAVYLCASSFVGGGNEQFFGPGTRLTVL.